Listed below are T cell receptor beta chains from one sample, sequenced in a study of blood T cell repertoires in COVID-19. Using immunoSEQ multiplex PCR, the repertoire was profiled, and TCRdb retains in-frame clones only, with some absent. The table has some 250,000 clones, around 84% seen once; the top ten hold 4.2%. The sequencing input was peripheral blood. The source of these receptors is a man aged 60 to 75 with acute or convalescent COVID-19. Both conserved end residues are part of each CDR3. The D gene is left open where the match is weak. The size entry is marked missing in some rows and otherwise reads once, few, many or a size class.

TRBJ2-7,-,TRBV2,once,TGTGCCAGCGTCGGACTGACGGACGTCTACGAGCAGTACTTC,CASVGLTDVYEQYF
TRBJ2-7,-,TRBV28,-,TGTGCCAGCAGCACTCGACTACCCCGGACGGGGGAGCAGTACTTC,CASSTRLPRTGEQYF
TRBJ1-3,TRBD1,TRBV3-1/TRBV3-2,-,TGTGCCAGCAGCCAAGGGACAGGGGTAGGAAACACCATATATTTT,CASSQGTGVGNTIYF
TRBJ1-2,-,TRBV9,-,TGTGCCAGCAGTGCACTCAGGGCTTCAAACTATGGCTACACCTTC,CASSALRASNYGYTF
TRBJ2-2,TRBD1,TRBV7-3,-,TGTGCCAGCAGCTTATCTCAGGGGGCAACCGGGGAGCTGTTTTTT,CASSLSQGATGELFF
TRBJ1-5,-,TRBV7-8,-,TGTGCCAGCAGCTCTTCGGACTTTAGCAATCAGCCCCAGCATTTT,CASSSSDFSNQPQHF
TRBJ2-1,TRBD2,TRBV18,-,TGTGCCAGCTCAACGAGGACTAGCGGGCGGGACAATGAGCAGTTCTTC,CASSTRTSGRDNEQFF
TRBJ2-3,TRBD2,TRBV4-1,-,TGCGCCAGCAGCGGCCGGCGGGGGGCTAGCACAGATACGCAGTATTTT,CASSGRRGASTDTQYF
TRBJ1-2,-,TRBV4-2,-,TGTGCCAGCAGCCAAGTAGGGAGCAACTATGGCTACACCTTC,CASSQVGSNYGYTF
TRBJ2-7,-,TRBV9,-,TGTGCCAGCAGCGTAGTCGGGAGCGCCAACGAGCAGTACTTC,CASSVVGSANEQYF
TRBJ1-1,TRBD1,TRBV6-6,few,TGTGCCAGCAGCACGGACAGGGCCAGAACTGAAGCTTTCTTT,CASSTDRARTEAFF
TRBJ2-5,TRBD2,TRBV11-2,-,TGTGCCAGCAGCTTAGTGGCTAGCGGGGGGTTAAAGACCCAGTACTTC,CASSLVASGGLKTQYF
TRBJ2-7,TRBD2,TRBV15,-,TGTGCCACCAGCAGAGATTTCGGGAGGGCCGGGGAGCAGTACTTC,CATSRDFGRAGEQYF
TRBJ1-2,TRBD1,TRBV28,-,TGTGCCAGCAGTTTTCGACAGGGGCTCAATGGCTACACCTTC,CASSFRQGLNGYTF
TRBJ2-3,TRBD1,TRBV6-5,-,TGTGCCAGCAGTCCCCAGGACAGGGATAAGGATACGCAGTATTTT,CASSPQDRDKDTQYF
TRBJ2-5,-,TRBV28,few,TGTGCCAGCAGTTTAAGGGGTGGCCAAGAGACCCAGTACTTC,CASSLRGGQETQYF
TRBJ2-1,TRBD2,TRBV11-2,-,TGTGCCAGCAGCCCCACTAGCGGGGGGTACAATGAGCAGTTCTTC,CASSPTSGGYNEQFF
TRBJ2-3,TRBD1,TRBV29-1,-,TGCAGCGTACTTGACAGGGGTGCAGATACGCAGTATTTT,CSVLDRGADTQYF
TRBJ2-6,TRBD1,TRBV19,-,TGTGCCAGTACCCTCAGGGGGCGGCCTGGGGCCAACGTCCTGACTTTC,CASTLRGRPGANVLTF
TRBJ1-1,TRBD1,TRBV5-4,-,TGTGCCAGCAGCTTGGGAAGGGGGCGTTTTAACACTGAAGCTTTCTTT,CASSLGRGRFNTEAFF
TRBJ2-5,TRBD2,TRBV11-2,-,TGTGCCAGTGGGCAGGGACTAGCGGGGGCGGAGACCCAGTACTTC,CASGQGLAGAETQYF
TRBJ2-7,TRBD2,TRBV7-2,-,TGTGCCAGCAGCGTATGGGGAATAACGGGGGGGACCCCCTCCTACGAGCAGTACTTC,CASSVWGITGGTPSYEQYF
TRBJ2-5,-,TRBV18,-,TGTGCCAGCTCACCAGATCTAGCCTCAGAGACCCAGTACTTC,CASSPDLASETQYF
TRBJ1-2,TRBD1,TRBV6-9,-,TGTGCCACCCAACCCCCCGGGACAGCTAACTATGGCTACACCTTC,CATQPPGTANYGYTF
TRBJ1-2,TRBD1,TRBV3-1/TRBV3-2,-,TGTGCCAGCAGCCAAAAGGGGGCGGGTAACTATGGCTACACCTTC,CASSQKGAGNYGYTF
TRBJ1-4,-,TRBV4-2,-,TGTGCCAGCAGCCGCACTGCCGCAACTAATGAAAAACTGTTTTTT,CASSRTAATNEKLFF
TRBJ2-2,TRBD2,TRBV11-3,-,TGTGCCAGCAGCTTAGGGGGCAGCGGGAGGGCCGGACCCGGGGAGCTGTTTTTT,CASSLGGSGRAGPGELFF
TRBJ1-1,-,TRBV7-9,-,TGTGCCAGCAGATCGGACAAGAACACTGAAGCTTTCTTT,CASRSDKNTEAFF
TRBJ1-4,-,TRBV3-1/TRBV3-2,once,TGTGCCAGCAGCCAAGACTTTACGGGTGAAAAACTGTTTTTT,CASSQDFTGEKLFF
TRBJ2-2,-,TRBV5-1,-,TGCGCCAGCAACTCATGGGGTCAGGGGAGTCGCGACACCGGGGAGCTGTTTTTT,CASNSWGQGSRDTGELFF
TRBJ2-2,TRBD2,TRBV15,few,TGTGCCTCCGCTAGCGGGAGATTCTCCGGGGAGCTGTTTTTT,CASASGRFSGELFF
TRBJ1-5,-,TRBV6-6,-,TGTGCCAGCAGACCCGGACAGTACAATCAGCCCCAGCATTTT,CASRPGQYNQPQHF
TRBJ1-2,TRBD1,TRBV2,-,TGTGCCAGCAGTCAGGACAGGGGGCTTGGTGGCTACACCTTC,CASSQDRGLGGYTF
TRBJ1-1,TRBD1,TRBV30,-,TGTGCCTGGAGTAAGGGACAGTCTACCACTGAAGCTTTCTTT,CAWSKGQSTTEAFF
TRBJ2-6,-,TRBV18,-,TGTGCCAGCTCACCGGCAGGGCTTGGGGCCAACGTCCTGACTTTC,CASSPAGLGANVLTF
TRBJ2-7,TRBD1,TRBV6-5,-,TGTGCCAGCAGACCCGGACAGGGCGGTGAGCAGTACTTC,CASRPGQGGEQYF
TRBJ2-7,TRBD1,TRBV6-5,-,TGTGCCAGCAGTTACAAGTTGACAGGGGGAACCTACGAGCAGTACTTC,CASSYKLTGGTYEQYF
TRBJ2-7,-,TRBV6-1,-,TGTGCCAGCAGTGAACTAGACTACGAGCAGTACTTC,CASSELDYEQYF
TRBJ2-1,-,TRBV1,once,TGCACCAGCAGCCCCGGGGGCGCCCATACTAGCGGGAATTACAATGAGCAGTTCTTC,CTSSPGGAHTSGNYNEQFF
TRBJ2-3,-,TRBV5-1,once,TGCGCCAGCAACTTTCCTGAAGGGGCTAGGACAGATACGCAGTATTTT,CASNFPEGARTDTQYF
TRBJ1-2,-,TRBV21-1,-,TGTGCCAGCAGCAGCTGGGACAGGCGGGGCTATGGCTACACCTTC,CASSSWDRRGYGYTF
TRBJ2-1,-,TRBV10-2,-,TGCGCCAGCAGCTTCCGGGGGACCTACAATGAGCAGTTCTTC,CASSFRGTYNEQFF
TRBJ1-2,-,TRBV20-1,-,TGCAGTGCTAGTGCCGGGTATGGCTACACCTTC,CSASAGYGYTF
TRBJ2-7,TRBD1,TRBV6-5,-,TGTGCCAGCAGACCCGGGACAGGGGGATACGAGCAGTACTTC,CASRPGTGGYEQYF
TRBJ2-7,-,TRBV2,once,TGTGCCAGCAGTGGAGGGCTCGAGCAGTACTTC,CASSGGLEQYF
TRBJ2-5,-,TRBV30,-,TGTGCCTGGAGTGCCTCACTGCATCCCCAAGAGACCCAGTACTTC,CAWSASLHPQETQYF
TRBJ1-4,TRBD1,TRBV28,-,TGTGCCAGCAGTGCGACAGGGGAGGAAAAACTGTTTTTT,CASSATGEEKLFF
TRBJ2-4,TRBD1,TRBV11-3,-,TGTGCCAGCAGCTCCTGGACAGGGGTCGGCAAAAACATTCAGTACTTC,CASSSWTGVGKNIQYF
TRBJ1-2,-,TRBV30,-,TGTGCCTGGAGTTCCGCGGGTGGCTACACCTTC,CAWSSAGGYTF